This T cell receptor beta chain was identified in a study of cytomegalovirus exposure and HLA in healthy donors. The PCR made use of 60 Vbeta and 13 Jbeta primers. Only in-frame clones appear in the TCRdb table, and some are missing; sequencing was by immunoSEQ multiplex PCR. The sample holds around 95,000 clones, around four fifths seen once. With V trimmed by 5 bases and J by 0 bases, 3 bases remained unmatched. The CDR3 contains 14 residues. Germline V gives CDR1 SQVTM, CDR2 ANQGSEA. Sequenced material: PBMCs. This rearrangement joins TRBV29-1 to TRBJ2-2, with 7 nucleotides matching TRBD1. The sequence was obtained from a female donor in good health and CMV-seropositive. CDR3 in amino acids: CSVSGQTNTGELFF. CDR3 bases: TGCAGCGTTTCGGGACAGACGAACACCGGGGAGCTGTTTTTT.